Each of the 27 T cell receptor beta chains below was sequenced from the same sample in a study of cytomegalovirus exposure and HLA in healthy donors. Method: immunoSEQ multiplex PCR; TCRdb's copy keeps in-frame clones and lacks some. The sample comprises roughly 330,000 clones, roughly nine tenths of which are singletons, and more than 0.9% rests with the top ten. The sequencing sample was made of PBMCs. The receptors come from a woman younger than 45 in good health and CMV-seropositive.

The chain carries TRBV18 and TRBJ2-5; 8 bases agree with TRBD1. The CDR3 runs to 16 residues. Germline V gene lookup returns CDR1 KGHSH and CDR2 LQKENI. V trimming: 3 bases; J trimming: 5 bases; junction bases outside the gene matches: 11. CDR3 DNA: TGTGCCAGCTCACCTTCCACAGGGGGGCTATCGGAGACCCAGTACTTC. Amino acid sequence: CASSPSTGGLSETQYF.

The chain couples TRBV2 to TRBJ2-5, with 8 bases matching TRBD1. Losses at the gene ends were 6 bases for V and 3 bases for J; bases not matched to a gene: 3. The CDR3 loop spans 13 amino acids. From germline, CDR1 is SNHLY and CDR2 FYNNEI. The CDR3 protein is CASRTGAKETQYF. The CDR3 nucleotides are TGTGCCAGCAGGACAGGGGCAAAAGAGACCCAGTACTTC.

The chain employs TRBV27 and TRBJ1-5; D is unresolved. Between the trimmed V and J ends, which lost 5 bases and 4 bases, there was a span of 18 bases. The germline gives CDR1 MNHEY, CDR2 SMNVEV (reference sequence). This CDR3 is built from 16 residues. The CDR3 sequence is CASSTYQDGLNQPQHF. The CDR3 nucleotides are TGTGCCAGCAGTACCTACCAGGACGGGCTAAATCAGCCCCAGCATTTT.

This sequence joins TRBV7-8 and TRBJ1-5; possible D gene TRBD1, 6 bases. V gave up 7 bases and J gave up 2 bases, with 15 bases separating them. The CDR3 is made up of 15 amino acids. Germline V gene sequence: CDR1 SGHVS, CDR2 FQNEAQ. CDR3 protein: CASTSTGTGNQPQHF. CDR3 in DNA: TGTGCCAGCACCTCGACAGGTACGGGCAATCAGCCCCAGCATTTT.

V is TRBV27 and J is TRBJ2-7, with 7 bases lining up with TRBD1. The V and J ends lost 1 base and 3 bases, in that order; junction bases with no gene match: 3. The CDR3 extends over 14 amino acids. Germline V gene lookup returns CDR1 MNHEY and CDR2 SMNVEV (reference sequence). Here the CDR3 DNA reads TGTGCCAGCAGTTTATATGGACAGGACTACGAGCAGTACTTC. Translation gives CASSLYGQDYEQYF.

J is TRBJ2-7 and V is TRBV5-6, with D possibly matching TRBD2 (5 bases). V dropped 0 bases and J dropped 2 bases, with 12 bases sitting between them. The CDR3 sequence is 15 residues long. The germline V gene has CDR1 SGHDT and CDR2 YYEEEE. The CDR3 nucleotides read TGTGCCAGCAGCTTGGATCTAGCTGGAGCCTACGAGCAGTACTTC. Translating it yields CASSLDLAGAYEQYF.

The rearrangement links TRBV5-5 to TRBJ1-4; TRBD1 matches at 8 bases. Trimming at V came to 4 bases and at J to 3 bases, leaving 5 bases not matched to a gene. Germline CDR1 reads SGHKS; CDR2 reads YYEKEE (reference sequence). The length of the CDR3 is 15 residues. The CDR3 region is CASSRDRGPNEKLFF. As DNA, the CDR3 is TGTGCCAGCAGCAGAGACAGGGGACCTAATGAAAAACTGTTTTTT.

This clone has more than one count but fewer than ten. The chain joins TRBV7-3 to TRBJ1-2; TRBD1 is a possible D gene (5 bases). V was trimmed by 5 bases and J by 1 base, leaving 14 bases between them. Germline CDR1 reads SGHTA; CDR2 reads FQGTGA. The CDR3 consists of 15 residues. In nucleotides, the CDR3 is TGTGCCAGCAGCCCAACCGGGACGGTTAACTATGGCTACACCTTC. This codes for CASSPTGTVNYGYTF. Complete variable domain (other parts from reference TRBV7-3 and TRBJ1-2): GAGVSQTPSNKVTEKGKYVELRCDPISGHTALYWYRQSLGQGPEFLIYFQGTGAADDSGLPNDRFFAVRPEGSVSTLKIQRTERGDSAVYLCASSPTGTVNYGYTFGSGTRLTVV.

The genes are TRBV18 and TRBJ1-3; D unclear. Germline values: CDR1 KGHSH, CDR2 LQKENI. The CDR3 is made up of 15 amino acids. V lost 1 base and J 0 bases, leaving 7 bases between the germline ends. Here the CDR3 DNA reads TGTGCCAGCTCACCACTATCTGACTCTGGAAACACCATATATTTT. Protein: CASSPLSDSGNTIYF.

The gene calls are TRBV4-1 and TRBJ2-2; 14 nucleotides align to TRBD2. The CDR3 is made up of 17 amino acids. V was pared by 4 bases and J by 4 bases, with 5 bases of the junction left unmatched. The germline V gene has CDR1 MGHRA and CDR2 YSYEKL. CDR3 protein: CASSPGLAGVGTGELFF. The CDR3 DNA is TGCGCCAGCAGCCCGGGACTAGCGGGAGTAGGCACCGGGGAGCTGTTTTTT.

V gene TRBV6-5 combines with J gene TRBJ1-2; D gene ambiguous. V lost 0 bases to trimming and J lost 8 bases, with 13 bases between them. The CDR3 runs to 14 residues. The germline CDR1 and CDR2 sequences are MNHEY and SVGAGI. The CDR3 is CASSYSNIGRGYTF. In nucleotides, the CDR3 is TGTGCCAGCAGTTACTCGAATATAGGGAGAGGCTACACCTTC.

The chain has TRBV11-2 and TRBJ1-4; 7 bases agree with TRBD1. V lost 6 bases, J lost 8 bases, and 6 bases stayed unmatched. This CDR3 is 13 amino acids long. In germline, CDR1 is SGHAT, CDR2 FQNNGV. This CDR3 is CASRIGGGEKLFF. The CDR3 DNA follows: TGTGCCAGCAGAATAGGGGGCGGGGAAAAACTGTTTTTT.

The chain uses TRBV4-2 and TRBJ2-1, with 9 bases aligning to TRBD1. J was trimmed by 7 bases and V by 1 base; bases with no gene match: 5. Per the germline V gene, CDR1 is LGHNA and CDR2 is YNFKEQ. The CDR3 spans 15 residues. CDR3 region: CASSQAGTGRNEQFF. The CDR3 nucleotides are TGTGCCAGCAGCCAAGCCGGGACAGGGAGGAATGAGCAGTTCTTC.

V and J are TRBV29-1 and TRBJ1-2; D is uncertain. Trimming pared 4 bases from V and 8 bases from J, leaving 11 bases between. The CDR3 is 11 amino acids. Germline CDR1 is SQVTM and CDR2 is ANQGSEA. For the CDR3, the DNA is TGCAGCGTTGTGTGGGGTATGGGCTACACCTTC. It encodes CSVVWGMGYTF.

The V and J genes are TRBV29-1 and TRBJ2-1; the D gene is possibly TRBD2 (6 bases). The CDR3 runs to 11 residues. From germline, CDR1 is SQVTM and CDR2 ANQGSEA. V was cut by 6 bases and J by 6 bases, with 9 bases left in between. The CDR3 protein is CSVAGRNEQFF. CDR3 nucleotides: TGCAGCGTCGCGGGACGCAATGAGCAGTTCTTC.

Comment on this clone: A much larger clone differs by one base, so this may be a read error. This chain uses TRBV6-5 with TRBJ2-7; unclear D gene. V lost 6 bases and J lost 2, with 8 bases in between. Germline loops: CDR1 MNHEY, CDR2 SVGAGI. The CDR3 contains 12 residues. In DNA form, the CDR3 reads TGTGCCAGCAGCCCTGGAGCCTACGAGCAGTACTTC. Translation gives CASSPGAYEQYF.

This clone has more than one count but fewer than ten. The V and J genes are TRBV6-4 and TRBJ1-1; no clear D. Trimming cost V 3 bases and J 2 bases, with 1 base left between them. The V gene's germline CDR1 is MRHNA and CDR2 SNTAGT. The CDR3 totals 11 residues. In DNA, the CDR3 is TGTGCCAGCAGTGAAAACACTGAAGCTTTCTTT. Amino acid sequence: CASSENTEAFF.

The V gene is TRBV5-1, the J gene TRBJ2-1, with 11 bases aligning to TRBD2. V lost 1 base, J lost 6 bases, and 6 bases stayed unmatched. There are 16 residues in the CDR3. Germline V gene lookup returns CDR1 SGHRS and CDR2 YFSETQ. The CDR3 coding sequence is TGCGCCAGCAGCTTGACCCGACTAGCGGGAAGCAATGAGCAGTTCTTC. Translated, it gives CASSLTRLAGSNEQFF.

V is TRBV5-1 and J is TRBJ2-7, with 8 bases that match TRBD1. Germline lookup yields CDR1 SGHRS and CDR2 YFSETQ. The V gene end was trimmed by 4 bases and the J gene end by 4 bases; junction bases not matched to a gene: 10. This CDR3 comprises 15 residues. The CDR3 reads CASSQNRGSLYEQYF. CDR3 sequence (DNA): TGCGCCAGCAGCCAGAACAGGGGGTCTCTGTACGAGCAGTACTTC.

V gene TRBV27 combines with J gene TRBJ2-3; 9 bases match TRBD2. The CDR3 totals 13 residues. Per germline, CDR1 MNHEY and CDR2 SMNVEV (reference sequence). V was clipped by 7 bases and J by 7 bases; unmatched bases: 6. CDR3 loop: CASTEREENTQYF. CDR3 nucleotide sequence: TGTGCCAGCACTGAGCGGGAGGAGAATACGCAGTATTTT.

V gene TRBV7-2 combines with J gene TRBJ2-7; a possible D gene is TRBD2 (6 bases). This CDR3 region has 14 residues. The germline V gene encodes CDR1 SGHTA and CDR2 FQGNSA. Trimming cost V 5 bases and J 7 bases, with 18 bases left between them. The CDR3 DNA follows: TGTGCCAGCAGCCCCAATGCGGGATGGGGAGAGCAGTACTTC. Protein: CASSPNAGWGEQYF.

The chain joins TRBV2 to TRBJ2-7, with D uncertain. Trimming removed 0 bases from V and 0 bases from J, with 12 bases in between. Germline CDR1 SNHLY, CDR2 FYNNEI. The CDR3 runs 16 residues. The CDR3 protein is CASSEARWRSSYEQYF. CDR3 nucleotides: TGTGCCAGCAGTGAAGCGCGATGGAGAAGCTCCTACGAGCAGTACTTC.

The J gene is TRBJ1-2, the V gene TRBV4-2; D is uncertain. CDR1 LGHNA and CDR2 YNFKEQ come from the germline V gene. V dropped 4 bases and J dropped 2 bases, with 14 bases sitting between them. This CDR3 has 15 residues. CDR3 sequence reads: CASSRLMTENYGYTF. The DNA of the CDR3 is TGTGCCAGCAGCCGTCTTATGACGGAAAACTATGGCTACACCTTC.

The chain recombines TRBV4-1 with TRBJ1-5; D is perhaps TRBD1 (6 bases). This CDR3 has 15 residues. Between the trimmed V and J ends, which lost 1 base and 3 bases, there was a span of 10 bases. The germline CDR1 and CDR2 sequences are MGHRA and YSYEKL. Here the CDR3 reads CASSQVYRDNQPQHF. As DNA, the CDR3 is TGCGCCAGCAGCCAAGTCTACAGGGACAATCAGCCCCAGCATTTT.

Worth noting for this clone: At the DNA level, this CDR3 is encoded by other sequences in the same sample as well. The J gene is TRBJ2-2, the V gene TRBV7-2, with D hard to call. The CDR3 runs to 15 residues. Germline assignment: CDR1 SGHTA and CDR2 FQGNSA. The V and J ends lost 0 bases and 2 bases respectively, with 7 bases between them. CDR3 in amino acids: CASSLAPGNTGELFF. The CDR3 nucleotides read TGTGCCAGCAGCTTAGCTCCAGGCAACACCGGGGAGCTGTTTTTT.

Remarks on this clone: The identical CDR3 is also encoded by other nucleotide sequences in the sample. The chain couples TRBV27 to TRBJ2-1, with 7 nucleotides matching TRBD1. In germline, CDR1 is MNHEY, CDR2 SMNVEV (reference sequence). Trimming removed 5 bases from V and 4 bases from J; junction bases left unmatched: 5. The CDR3 runs to 14 residues. The CDR3 nucleotides read TGTGCCAGCAGTCCCGGGACAGTATACAATGAGCAGTTCTTC. Its protein is CASSPGTVYNEQFF.

The CDR3 DNA reads as TGTGCCAGCAGTGAAGGGGTTTCCGCCTATGGCTACACCTTC. Translating it yields CASSEGVSAYGYTF. The chain is built from TRBV6-1 and TRBJ1-2; no clear D gene. The CDR3 extends over 14 amino acids. Germline V gene data show CDR1 as MNHNS and CDR2 as SASEGT. V lost 1 base to trimming and J lost 4 bases, with 10 bases between them.